This TCR beta chain stems from a study of spatial heterogeneity in lung cancer. At the level of the study: Median follow-up for sequenced PBMC samples was 2 to 3 years after resection, when such samples existed. There were, on average, more than 9.5 raw-read appearances for each unique TCR and UMI combination.

Trimming removed 4 bases from V and 0 bases from J, with 10 bases in between. This CDR3 region has 15 residues. The germline gives CDR1 SGHTA, CDR2 FQGTGA. Documented time point: blood at routine non-recurrence follow-up after resection. A few counts support this clonotype. TCRdb processed the 5' RACE reads anew with MiXCR; each CDR3 protein has one entry. The data show about 87,000 distinct CDR3 sequences, with roughly a fifth seen just once and 20% to 25% held by the top ten. The TCR originated in a male donor with early-stage non-small cell lung cancer. The sequencing here drew on PBMCs, taken at follow-up. This rearrangement joins TRBV7-3 to TRBJ2-1; D might be TRBD1 or TRBD2, each matching 5 bases. Here the CDR3 reads CASSSGPSSYNEQFF. The CDR3 nucleotides are TGTGCCAGCAGCTCGGGACCGAGCTCCTACAATGAGCAGTTCTTC.